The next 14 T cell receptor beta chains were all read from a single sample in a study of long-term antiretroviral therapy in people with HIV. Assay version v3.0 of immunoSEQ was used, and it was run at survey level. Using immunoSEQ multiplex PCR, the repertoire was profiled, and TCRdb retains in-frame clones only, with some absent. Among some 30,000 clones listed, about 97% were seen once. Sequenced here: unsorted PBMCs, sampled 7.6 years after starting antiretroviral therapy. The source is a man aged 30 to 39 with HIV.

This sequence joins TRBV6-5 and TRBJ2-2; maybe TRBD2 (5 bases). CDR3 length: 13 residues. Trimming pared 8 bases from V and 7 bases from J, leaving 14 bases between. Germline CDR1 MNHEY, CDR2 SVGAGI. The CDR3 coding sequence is TGTGCCAGCGGTAATAGCGTAAACGGGGAGCTGTTTTTT. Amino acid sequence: CASGNSVNGELFF.

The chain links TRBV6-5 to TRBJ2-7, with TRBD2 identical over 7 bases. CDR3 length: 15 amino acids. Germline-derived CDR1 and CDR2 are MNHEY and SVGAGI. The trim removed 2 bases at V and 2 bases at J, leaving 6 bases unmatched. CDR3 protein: CASSYGQGGTYEQYF. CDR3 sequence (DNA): TGTGCCAGCAGTTACGGGCAGGGAGGGACCTACGAGCAGTACTTC.

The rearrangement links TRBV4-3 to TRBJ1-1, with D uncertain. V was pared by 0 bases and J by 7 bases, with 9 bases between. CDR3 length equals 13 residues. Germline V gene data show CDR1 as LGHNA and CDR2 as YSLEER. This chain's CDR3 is CASSQDPEDEAFF. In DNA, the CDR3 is TGCGCCAGCAGCCAAGATCCGGAGGATGAAGCTTTCTTT.

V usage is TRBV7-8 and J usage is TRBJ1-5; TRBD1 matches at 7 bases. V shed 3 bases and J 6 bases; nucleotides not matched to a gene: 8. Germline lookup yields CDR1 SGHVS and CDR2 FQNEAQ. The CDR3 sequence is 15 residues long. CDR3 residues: CASSLGDSLIQPQHF. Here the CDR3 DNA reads TGTGCCAGCAGCTTGGGGGACAGTCTTATTCAGCCCCAGCATTTT.

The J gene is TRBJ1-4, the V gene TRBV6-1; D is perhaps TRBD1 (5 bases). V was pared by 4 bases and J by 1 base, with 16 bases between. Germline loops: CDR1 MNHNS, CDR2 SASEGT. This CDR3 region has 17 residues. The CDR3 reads CASSGSRRGRTNEKLFF. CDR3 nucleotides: TGTGCCAGCAGTGGCTCTAGGAGGGGACGAACTAATGAAAAACTGTTTTTT.

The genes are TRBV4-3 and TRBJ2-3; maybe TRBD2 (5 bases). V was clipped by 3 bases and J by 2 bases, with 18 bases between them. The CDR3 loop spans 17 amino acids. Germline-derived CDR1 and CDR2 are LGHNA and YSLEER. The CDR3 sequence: CASSHAEGGRITDTQYF. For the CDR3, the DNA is TGCGCCAGCAGCCATGCTGAGGGCGGCAGAATCACAGATACGCAGTATTTT.

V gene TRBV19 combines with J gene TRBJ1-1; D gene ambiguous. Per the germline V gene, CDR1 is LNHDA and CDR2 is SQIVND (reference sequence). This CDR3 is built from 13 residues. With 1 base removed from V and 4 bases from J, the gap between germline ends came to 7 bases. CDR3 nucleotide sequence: TGTGCCAGTAGTATAGGCGTTCGCACTGAAGCTTTCTTT. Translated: CASSIGVRTEAFF.

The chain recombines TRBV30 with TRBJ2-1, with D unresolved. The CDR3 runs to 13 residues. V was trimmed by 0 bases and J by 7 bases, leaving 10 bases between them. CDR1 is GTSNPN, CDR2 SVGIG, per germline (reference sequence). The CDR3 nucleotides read TGTGCCTGGAGTGTTGGGTTCCATAATGAGCAGTTCTTC. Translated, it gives CAWSVGFHNEQFF.

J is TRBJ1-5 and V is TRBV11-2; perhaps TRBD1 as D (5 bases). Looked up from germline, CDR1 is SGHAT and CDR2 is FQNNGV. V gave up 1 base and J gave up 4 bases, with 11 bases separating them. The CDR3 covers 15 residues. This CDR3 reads CASSLGAGFNQPQHF. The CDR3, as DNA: TGTGCCAGCAGCTTAGGGGCAGGGTTTAATCAGCCCCAGCATTTT. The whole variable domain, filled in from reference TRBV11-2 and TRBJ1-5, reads EAGVAQSPRYKIIEKRQSVAFWCNPISGHATLYWYQQILGQGPKLLIQFQNNGVVDDSQLPKDRFSAERLKGVDSTLKIQPAKLEDSAVYLCASSLGAGFNQPQHFGDGTRLSIL.

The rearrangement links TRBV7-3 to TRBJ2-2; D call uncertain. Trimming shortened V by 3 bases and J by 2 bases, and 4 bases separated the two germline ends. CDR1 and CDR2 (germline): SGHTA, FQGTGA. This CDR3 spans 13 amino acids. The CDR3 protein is CASSFINTGELFF. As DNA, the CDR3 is TGTGCCAGCAGCTTCATAAACACCGGGGAGCTGTTTTTT. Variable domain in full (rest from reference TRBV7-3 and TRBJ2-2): GAGVSQTPSNKVTEKGKYVELRCDPISGHTALYWYRQSLGQGPEFLIYFQGTGAADDSGLPNDRFFAVRPEGSVSTLKIQRTERGDSAVYLCASSFINTGELFFGEGSRLTVL.

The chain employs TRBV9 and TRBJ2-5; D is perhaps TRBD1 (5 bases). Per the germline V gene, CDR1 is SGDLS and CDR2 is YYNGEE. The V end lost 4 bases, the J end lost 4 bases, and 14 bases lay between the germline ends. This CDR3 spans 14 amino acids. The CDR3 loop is CASSQGPGRETQYF. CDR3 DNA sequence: TGTGCCAGCAGCCAAGGCCCAGGGCGAGAGACCCAGTACTTC.

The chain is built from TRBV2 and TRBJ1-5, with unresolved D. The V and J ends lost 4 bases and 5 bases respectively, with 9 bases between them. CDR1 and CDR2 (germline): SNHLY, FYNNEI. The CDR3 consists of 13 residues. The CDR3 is CASSVGSYQPQHF. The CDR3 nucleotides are TGTGCCAGCAGTGTCGGGTCTTATCAGCCCCAGCATTTT.

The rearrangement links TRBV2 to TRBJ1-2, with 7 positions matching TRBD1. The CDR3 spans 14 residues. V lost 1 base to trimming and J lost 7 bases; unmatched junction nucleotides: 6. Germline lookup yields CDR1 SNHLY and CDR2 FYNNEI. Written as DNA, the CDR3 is TGTGCCAGCAGTGAAGACAGGGGAGTGGGTGGCTACACCTTC. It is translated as CASSEDRGVGGYTF. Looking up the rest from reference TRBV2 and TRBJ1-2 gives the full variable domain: EPEVTQTPSHQVTQMGQEVILRCVPISNHLYFYWYRQILGQKVEFLVSFYNNEISEKSEIFDDQFSVERPDGSNFTLKIRSTKLEDSAMYFCASSEDRGVGGYTFGSGTRLTVV.

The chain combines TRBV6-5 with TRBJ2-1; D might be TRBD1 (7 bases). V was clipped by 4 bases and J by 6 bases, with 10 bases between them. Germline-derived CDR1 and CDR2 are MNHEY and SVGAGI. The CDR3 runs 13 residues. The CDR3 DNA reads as TGTGCCAGCAGTTCCCAGGGGGGCAATGAGCAGTTCTTC. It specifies CASSSQGGNEQFF.